This T cell receptor beta chain was documented in a study of technical replicates of blood from a handful of donors. Profiling relied on immunoSEQ multiplex PCR, and the TCRdb table lists in-frame clones only, not all of them. This sample carries about 68,000 clones, under 98% of them seen once, and the ten largest clones take approximately 0.25%. The V end lost 5 bases, the J end lost 3 bases, and 17 bases lay between the germline ends. Germline V lookup: CDR1 MGHRA, CDR2 YSYEKL. This CDR3 spans 15 amino acids. The genes are TRBV4-1 and TRBJ2-7; D perhaps matches TRBD2 (6 bases). The specimen sequenced was T cells isolated from PBMCs. This TCR was recovered from a human donor in good health. In DNA, the CDR3 is TGCGCCAGCAGCTCCTCGGGACTGCATAACTACGAGCAGTACTTC. Its translation is CASSSSGLHNYEQYF.